Detailed here is one T cell receptor (beta chain). This clone occurred once. This clone's antigen is unknown. Per-base qualities were not stored, and no clone one base away is much larger. TCRbeta CDR3 regions were amplified from genomic DNA using the immunoSEQ Assay, a bias-controlled multiplex PCR. Turning to the authors' computational methods: Within the assay, amplification of reference gene primers was used to estimate how many nucleated cells each sample contained. To quantify the absolute abundance of each unique TCRbeta CDR3 rearrangement, sequence reads were collapsed and filtered. For each sample, productive Simpson clonality was calculated by taking the square root of Simpson's diversity index across productive rearrangements. Drawn from immuneACCESS, this table holds only the in-frame rearrangements with V and J called that TCRdb kept. Clones are partly lost; checked studies trace under half to an unresolved V gene and leave the rest unexplained. V and J calls and clone size come straight from that table; D and trimming were deduced from the DNA. Here the sample has 200,000 to 250,000 clones; 70% to 85% occur a single time. Roughly 3.5% of the sample comes from the top ten.

The record originates from a study of blood T cell repertoires in COVID-19 (TCRdb year 2020). Notes on the research overall: Samples covering the acute and convalescent phases of COVID-19 were provided by collaborators in the United States, Italy and Spain. A de-identified subject ID, COVID-19 status, age in years and sex were almost always included in the sample metadata. The dataset comprised deeply sampled blood TCRbeta repertoires from subjects exposed to, actively infected with, or recovered from COVID-19. Samples came from the ongoing ImmuneRACE study (first 160 participants) plus 1,254 subjects from 6 global collaborators. The material from the prospective study consisted of cDNA or gDNA derived from T cells, B-cell-depleted T cells, or PBMCs. The repertoires were released in a freely available public database intended as a resource for research on the immune response to SARS-CoV-2. Where available, HLA class I and class II types were taken from metadata supplied by the sample provider and were not determined by assay-based typing. Study-wide conclusions, independent of this receptor: How much clinical and demographic metadata was included differed by source and by participant, and the metadata was provided uncurated.

The CDR3 runs 16 amino acids, cysteine and phenylalanine included. The read is trimmed to its CDR3 DNA, 48 bases read in frame from base 1. V loses 4 bases at its end and J loses 6 bases; junction bases beyond the gene matches: 11. The CDR1 and CDR2 encoded by the germline V gene are SGHRS and YFSETQ. Participants in the prospective study were enrolled through a virtual design, were aged about 18 to 100 years, and lived in about 25 United States geographic areas. Cohort assignment in the prospective study relied on participant-reported clinical history from a screening survey and a study questionnaire. Recovered participants in ImmuneRACE Cohort 3 were defined as having two consecutive negative NP/OP PCR tests, clearance from a healthcare professional, or resolution of symptoms. Mobile phlebotomists in the prospective study collected whole blood, serum and a nasopharyngeal or oropharyngeal swab from every participant. Prospective study participants could optionally give additional blood draws and questionnaires over a roughly 2-month period. Blood samples from the prospective study were shipped frozen or at room temperature prior to DNA extraction.

The sample taken for sequencing was PBMCs or T cells enriched from blood (not recorded which). This receptor was identified in a woman aged 55-70 years who had recovered from COVID-19. The rearrangement combines TRBV5-1 with TRBJ2-1; TRBD2 agrees with 9 junctional bases. The DNA reads TGCGCCAGCAGCCTTGAGAGCCTAGCGGGGATCAATGAGCAGTTCTTC. Translated, this is CASSLESLAGINEQFF. This CDR3, with the reference TRBV5-1 and TRBJ2-1 proteins standing in past its ends, gives the full variable domain KAGVTQTPRYLIKTRGQQVTLSCSPISGHRSVSWYQQTPGQGLQFLFEYFSETQRNKGNFPGRFSGRQFSNSRSEMNVSTLELGDSALYLCASSLESLAGINEQFFGPGTRLTVL.